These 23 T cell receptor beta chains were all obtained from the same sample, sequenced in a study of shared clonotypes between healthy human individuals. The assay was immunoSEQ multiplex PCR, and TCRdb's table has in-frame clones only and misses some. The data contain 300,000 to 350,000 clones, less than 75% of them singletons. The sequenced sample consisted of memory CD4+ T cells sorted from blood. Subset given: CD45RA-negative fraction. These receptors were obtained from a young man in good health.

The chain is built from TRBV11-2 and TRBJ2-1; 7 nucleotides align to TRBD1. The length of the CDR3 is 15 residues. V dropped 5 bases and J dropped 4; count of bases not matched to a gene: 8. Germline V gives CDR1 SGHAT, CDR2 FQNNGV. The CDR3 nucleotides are TGTGCCAGCAGCCCATCGACAGGGACGTACAATGAGCAGTTCTTC. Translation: CASSPSTGTYNEQFF. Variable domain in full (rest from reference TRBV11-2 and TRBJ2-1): EAGVAQSPRYKIIEKRQSVAFWCNPISGHATLYWYQQILGQGPKLLIQFQNNGVVDDSQLPKDRFSAERLKGVDSTLKIQPAKLEDSAVYLCASSPSTGTYNEQFFGPGTRLTVL.

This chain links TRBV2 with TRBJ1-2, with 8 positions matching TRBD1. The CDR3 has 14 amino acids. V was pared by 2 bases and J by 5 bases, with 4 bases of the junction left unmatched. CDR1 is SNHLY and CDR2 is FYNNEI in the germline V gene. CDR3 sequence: CASSEQGARYGYTF. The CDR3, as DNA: TGTGCCAGCAGTGAACAGGGGGCCCGGTATGGCTACACCTTC. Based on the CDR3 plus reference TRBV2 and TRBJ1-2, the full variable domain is EPEVTQTPSHQVTQMGQEVILRCVPISNHLYFYWYRQILGQKVEFLVSFYNNEISEKSEIFDDQFSVERPDGSNFTLKIRSTKLEDSAMYFCASSEQGARYGYTFGSGTRLTVV.

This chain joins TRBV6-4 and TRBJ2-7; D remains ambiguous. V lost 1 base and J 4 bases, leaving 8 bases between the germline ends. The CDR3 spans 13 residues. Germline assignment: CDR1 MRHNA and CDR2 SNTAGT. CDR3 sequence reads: CASSDWAAYEQYF. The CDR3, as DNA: TGTGCCAGCAGTGACTGGGCAGCTTACGAGCAGTACTTC.

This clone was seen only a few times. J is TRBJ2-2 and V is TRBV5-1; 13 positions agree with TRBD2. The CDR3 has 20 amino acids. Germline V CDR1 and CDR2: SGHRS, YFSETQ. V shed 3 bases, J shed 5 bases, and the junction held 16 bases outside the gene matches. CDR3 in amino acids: CASSSMGLAGNPSWTGELFF. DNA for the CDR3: TGCGCCAGCAGCTCTATGGGACTAGCGGGAAATCCTTCTTGGACCGGGGAGCTGTTTTTT. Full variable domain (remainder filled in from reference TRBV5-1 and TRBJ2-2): KAGVTQTPRYLIKTRGQQVTLSCSPISGHRSVSWYQQTPGQGLQFLFEYFSETQRNKGNFPGRFSGRQFSNSRSEMNVSTLELGDSALYLCASSSMGLAGNPSWTGELFFGEGSRLTVL.

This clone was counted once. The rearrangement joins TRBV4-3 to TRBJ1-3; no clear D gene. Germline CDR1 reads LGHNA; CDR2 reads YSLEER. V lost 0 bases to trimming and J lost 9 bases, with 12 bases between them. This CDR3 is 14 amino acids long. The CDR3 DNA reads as TGCGCCAGCAGCCAAGACCCGGGTCCGGTCACCATATATTTT. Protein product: CASSQDPGPVTIYF.

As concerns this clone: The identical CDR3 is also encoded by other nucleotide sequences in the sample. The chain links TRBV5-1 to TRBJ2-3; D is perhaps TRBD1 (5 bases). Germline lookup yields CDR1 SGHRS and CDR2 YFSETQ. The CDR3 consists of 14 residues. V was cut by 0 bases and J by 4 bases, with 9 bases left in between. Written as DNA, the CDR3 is TGCGCCAGCAGCTTGGAGGGGCCCGCAGATACGCAGTATTTT. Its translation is CASSLEGPADTQYF. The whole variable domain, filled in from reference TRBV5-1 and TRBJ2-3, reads KAGVTQTPRYLIKTRGQQVTLSCSPISGHRSVSWYQQTPGQGLQFLFEYFSETQRNKGNFPGRFSGRQFSNSRSEMNVSTLELGDSALYLCASSLEGPADTQYFGPGTRLTVL.

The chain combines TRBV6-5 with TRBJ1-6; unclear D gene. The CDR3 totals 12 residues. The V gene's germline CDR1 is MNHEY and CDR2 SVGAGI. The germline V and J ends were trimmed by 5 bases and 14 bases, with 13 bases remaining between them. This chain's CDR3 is CASSPGLWALHF. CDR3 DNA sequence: TGTGCCAGCAGTCCCGGGCTCTGGGCCCTCCACTTT.

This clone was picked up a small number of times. DNA of the CDR3: TGTGCCACCAGCAGACCTGCAGGGGACTCCTACGAGCAGTACTTC. Its translation is CATSRPAGDSYEQYF. J is TRBJ2-7 and V is TRBV15; perhaps TRBD1 as D (6 bases). Per the germline V gene, CDR1 is LNHNV and CDR2 is YYDKDF (reference sequence). The CDR3 has 15 residues. V shed 2 bases and J shed 0 bases, with 11 bases lying between them.

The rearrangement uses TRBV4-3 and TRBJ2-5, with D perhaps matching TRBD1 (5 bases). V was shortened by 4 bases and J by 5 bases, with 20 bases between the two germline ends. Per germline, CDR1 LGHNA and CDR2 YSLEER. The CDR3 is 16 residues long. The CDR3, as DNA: TGCGCCAGCAGCCGGGCCGCGCAGGGATCGTGGGAGACCCAGTACTTC. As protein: CASSRAAQGSWETQYF.

In nucleotides, the CDR3 is TGTGCCAGCAGCATCGGACTAGCGGGATCATTCTACGAGCAGTACTTC. Translated, it gives CASSIGLAGSFYEQYF. The chain employs TRBV5-6 and TRBJ2-7, with 12 bases identical to TRBD2. The V gene's germline CDR1 is SGHDT and CDR2 YYEEEE. The CDR3 loop spans 16 amino acids. J gave up 3 bases and V 4 bases, and 8 bases lay outside the gene matches. Looking up the rest from reference TRBV5-6 and TRBJ2-7 gives the full variable domain: DAGVTQSPTHLIKTRGQQVTLRCSPKSGHDTVSWYQQALGQGPQFIFQYYEEEERQRGNFPDRFSGHQFPNYSSELNVNALLLGDSALYLCASSIGLAGSFYEQYFGPGTRLTVT.

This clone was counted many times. In DNA form, the CDR3 reads TGCAGGGAGGGGGATACTGAAGCTTTCTTT. Translation: CREGDTEAFF. This chain joins TRBV20-1 and TRBJ1-1; TRBD1 is a possible D gene (6 bases). The CDR3 length is 10 residues. Germline CDR1 and CDR2: DFQATT and SNEGSKA (reference sequence).

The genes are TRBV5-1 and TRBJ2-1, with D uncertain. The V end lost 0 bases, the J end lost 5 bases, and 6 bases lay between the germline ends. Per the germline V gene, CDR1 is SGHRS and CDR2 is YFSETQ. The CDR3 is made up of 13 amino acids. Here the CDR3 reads CASSLVLNNEQFF. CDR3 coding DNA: TGCGCCAGCAGCTTGGTTCTTAACAATGAGCAGTTCTTC. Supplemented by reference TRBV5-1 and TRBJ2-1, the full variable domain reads KAGVTQTPRYLIKTRGQQVTLSCSPISGHRSVSWYQQTPGQGLQFLFEYFSETQRNKGNFPGRFSGRQFSNSRSEMNVSTLELGDSALYLCASSLVLNNEQFFGPGTRLTVL.

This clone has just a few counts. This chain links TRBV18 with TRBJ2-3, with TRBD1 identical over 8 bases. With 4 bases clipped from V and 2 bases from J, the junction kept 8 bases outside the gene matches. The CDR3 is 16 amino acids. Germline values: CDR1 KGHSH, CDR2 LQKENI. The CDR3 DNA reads TGTGCCAGCTCACAATACCGGGACAGGCTCACAGATACGCAGTATTTT. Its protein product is CASSQYRDRLTDTQYF.

Here the CDR3 reads CASSPAGTAYGYTF. The CDR3 bases are TGTGCCAGTAGTCCTGCCGGGACAGCCTATGGCTACACCTTC. The chain links TRBV19 to TRBJ1-2, with TRBD1 identical over 7 bases. V was clipped by 5 bases and J by 4 bases; unmatched bases: 7. The germline V gene encodes CDR1 LNHDA and CDR2 SQIVND (reference sequence). The CDR3 extends over 14 amino acids.

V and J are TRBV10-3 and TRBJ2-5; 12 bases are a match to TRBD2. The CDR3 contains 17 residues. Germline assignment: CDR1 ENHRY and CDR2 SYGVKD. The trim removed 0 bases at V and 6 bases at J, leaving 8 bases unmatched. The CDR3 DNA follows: TGTGCCATCAGTGAGTCGACTAGCGGGAGTTCAACGAAGACCCAGTACTTC. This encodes CAISESTSGSSTKTQYF.

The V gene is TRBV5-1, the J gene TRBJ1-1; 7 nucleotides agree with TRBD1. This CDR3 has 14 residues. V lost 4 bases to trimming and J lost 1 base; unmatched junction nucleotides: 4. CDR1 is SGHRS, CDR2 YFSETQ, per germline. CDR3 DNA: TGCGCCAGCAGCCCCGGGACAGCGAACACTGAAGCTTTCTTT. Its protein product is CASSPGTANTEAFF.

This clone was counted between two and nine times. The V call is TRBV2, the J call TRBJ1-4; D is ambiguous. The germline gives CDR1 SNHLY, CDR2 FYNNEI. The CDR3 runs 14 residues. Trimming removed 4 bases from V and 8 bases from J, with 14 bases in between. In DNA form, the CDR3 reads TGTGCCAGCAGTGTAGGGCAGAGAACGGAAAAACTGTTTTTT. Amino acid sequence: CASSVGQRTEKLFF. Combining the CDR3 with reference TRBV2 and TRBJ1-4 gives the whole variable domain EPEVTQTPSHQVTQMGQEVILRCVPISNHLYFYWYRQILGQKVEFLVSFYNNEISEKSEIFDDQFSVERPDGSNFTLKIRSTKLEDSAMYFCASSVGQRTEKLFFGSGTQLSVL.

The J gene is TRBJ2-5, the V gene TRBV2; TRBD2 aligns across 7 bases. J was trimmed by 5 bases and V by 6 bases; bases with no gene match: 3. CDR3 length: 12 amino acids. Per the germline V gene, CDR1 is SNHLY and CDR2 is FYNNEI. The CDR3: CASSWEGETQYF. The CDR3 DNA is TGTGCCAGCAGCTGGGAGGGGGAGACCCAGTACTTC. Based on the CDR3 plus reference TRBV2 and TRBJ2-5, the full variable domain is EPEVTQTPSHQVTQMGQEVILRCVPISNHLYFYWYRQILGQKVEFLVSFYNNEISEKSEIFDDQFSVERPDGSNFTLKIRSTKLEDSAMYFCASSWEGETQYFGPGTRLLVL.

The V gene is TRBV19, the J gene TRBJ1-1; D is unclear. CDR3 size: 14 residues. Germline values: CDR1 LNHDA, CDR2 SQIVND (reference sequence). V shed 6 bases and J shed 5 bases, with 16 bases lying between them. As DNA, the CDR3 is TGTGCCAGTAGCCCTAGGACGGTTGGGACTGAAGCTTTCTTT. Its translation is CASSPRTVGTEAFF.

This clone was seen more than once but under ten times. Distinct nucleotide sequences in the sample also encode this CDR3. CDR3 bases: TGTGCCAGCAGTTTATTCTACGAGCAGTACTTC. It is translated as CASSLFYEQYF. The chain employs TRBV28 and TRBJ2-7; no clear D gene. Germline V gene sequence: CDR1 MDHEN, CDR2 SYDVKM. CDR3 size: 11 residues. Trimming took 1 base from V and 3 from J, leaving 1 base between them.

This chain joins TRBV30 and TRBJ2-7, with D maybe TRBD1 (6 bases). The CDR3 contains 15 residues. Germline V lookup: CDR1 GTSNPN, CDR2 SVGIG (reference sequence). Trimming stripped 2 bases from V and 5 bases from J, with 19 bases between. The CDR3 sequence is CAWSITGLGLHEQYF. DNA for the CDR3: TGTGCCTGGAGTATAACAGGGTTGGGTCTCCACGAGCAGTACTTC.

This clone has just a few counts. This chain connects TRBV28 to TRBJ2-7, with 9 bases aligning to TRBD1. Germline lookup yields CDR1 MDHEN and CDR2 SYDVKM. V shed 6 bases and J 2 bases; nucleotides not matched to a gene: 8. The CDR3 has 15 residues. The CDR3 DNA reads TGTGCCAGCAGGGGACAGGGTGGAATGGCCTACGAGCAGTACTTC. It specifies CASRGQGGMAYEQYF.

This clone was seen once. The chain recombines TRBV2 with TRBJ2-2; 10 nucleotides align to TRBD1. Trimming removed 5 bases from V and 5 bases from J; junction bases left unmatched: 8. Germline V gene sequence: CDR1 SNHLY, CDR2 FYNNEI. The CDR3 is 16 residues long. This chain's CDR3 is CASSFSRDRGTGELFF. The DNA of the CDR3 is TGTGCCAGCAGTTTCTCCCGGGACAGGGGAACCGGGGAGCTGTTTTTT. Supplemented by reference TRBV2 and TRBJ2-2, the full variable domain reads EPEVTQTPSHQVTQMGQEVILRCVPISNHLYFYWYRQILGQKVEFLVSFYNNEISEKSEIFDDQFSVERPDGSNFTLKIRSTKLEDSAMYFCASSFSRDRGTGELFFGEGSRLTVL.